This T cell receptor (beta chain) stems from a study of blood T cells in healthy people across ages. This CDR3 is built from 16 residues. Trimming cost V 1 base and J 0 bases, with 7 bases left between them. Germline V gene sequence: CDR1 ENHRY, CDR2 SYGVKD. Findings of the study overall: Percentage of naive T cells showed a strong correlation with TCR beta diversity. Because donor CMV status was unknown, expanded clonotype changes were possibly confounded.

Alongside a J-beta primer mix, a sample-barcoded 5' primer served in a second PCR lasting about 7 to 12 cycles. TCRdb redid the calling of the 5' RACE reads with MiXCR, one entry per CDR3 protein. The sample holds about 670,000 distinct CDR3 sequences, about 43% seen once. With respect to this clonotype: Its specificity is not known.

The rearrangement links TRBV10-3 to TRBJ2-6; D is unclear. The sample taken for sequencing was blood. The origin of this receptor is a man of 80 years or more in good health. In nucleotides, the CDR3 is TGTGCCATCAGTGAGTTCGGAGACTCTGGGGCCAACGTCCTGACTTTC. Translated, it gives CAISEFGDSGANVLTF.